Below, one T cell receptor beta chain is given with its context. In germline, CDR1 is LGHNA, CDR2 YSLEER. The CDR3 loop spans 13 amino acids. V lost 5 bases and J 3 bases, leaving 8 bases between the germline ends. This sample stems from a study of control samples from healthy donors and cancer patients. The table came from immunoSEQ multiplex PCR; TCRdb's copy has only in-frame clones and leaves some out. The table includes tens of thousands of clones, roughly nine tenths detected once. This clonotype was obtained from a woman between 45 and 60 years old with colorectal cancer. This chain joins TRBV4-3 and TRBJ1-5; tentative D call: TRBD1 (5 bases). Sequences were obtained from PBMCs. DNA for the CDR3: TGCGCCAGCAGCGGGGCCCCCAATCAGCCCCAGCATTTT. Translation: CASSGAPNQPQHF.